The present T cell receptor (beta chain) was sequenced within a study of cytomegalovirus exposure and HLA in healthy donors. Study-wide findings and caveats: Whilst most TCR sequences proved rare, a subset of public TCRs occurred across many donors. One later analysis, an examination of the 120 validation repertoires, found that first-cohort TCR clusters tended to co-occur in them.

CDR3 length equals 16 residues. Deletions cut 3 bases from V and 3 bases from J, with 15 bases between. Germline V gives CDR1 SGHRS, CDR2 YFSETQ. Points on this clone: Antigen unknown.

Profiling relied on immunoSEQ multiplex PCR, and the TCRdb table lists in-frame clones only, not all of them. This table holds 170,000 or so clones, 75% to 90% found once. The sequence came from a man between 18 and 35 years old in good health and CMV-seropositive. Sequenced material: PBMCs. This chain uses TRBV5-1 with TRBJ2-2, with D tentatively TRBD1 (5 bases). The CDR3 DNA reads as TGCGCCAGCAGCTCATCAGCAGGGATGGACACCGGGGAGCTGTTTTTT. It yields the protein CASSSSAGMDTGELFF.